This T cell receptor (beta chain) was retrieved from a study of molecular identifiers for immune sequencing clone quantification. Whole-study context: Sequencing covered four of five parts into which replicate RNA from roughly 20,000 or 100,000 naive CD8 cells was split.

MiXCR, run by TCRdb on the PCR reads, gives a single entry per CDR3 protein. The sample carries hundreds of thousands of distinct CDR3 sequences, 24% recorded once. The sequence was obtained from a human donor in good health. Some libraries in this study had Jurkat cell RNA spiked in. The specimen sequenced was naive CD8+ T cells from blood, with Jurkat cell RNA spiked in. Subset denoted: FACS-sorted CD8+CD4-CCR7+CD45RA+ naive T cells.

The CDR3 DNA reads TGTGCCAGTAGTATAGGAAGCGGGAGGGCCGGGGAGCTGTTTTTT. This translates into CASSIGSGRAGELFF. This chain uses TRBV19 with TRBJ2-2, with 10 bases fitting TRBD2. This CDR3 spans 15 amino acids. V was pared by 1 base and J by 6 bases, with 2 bases of the junction left unmatched. The germline CDR1 and CDR2 sequences are LNHDA and SQIVND (reference sequence).